This T cell receptor (beta chain) was captured in a study of cytomegalovirus exposure and HLA in healthy donors (TCRdb year 2017). For the wider study: In an earlier analysis of under 750 of the donors, under 300 Gb of sequence data and some 120 million unique TCR beta sequences from about 180 million T cells were reported. The study combined high-throughput TCR immunosequencing, statistical association of individual TCRs with disease status, and machine learning to predict cytomegalovirus infection status. Donor age, sex, ethnicity and CMV serostatus were compiled together with the repertoire data. Among the approximately 400 genotyped donors, around 81% belonged to the genetic ancestry cluster associated with self-reported Caucasian donors. The study profiled the T cell repertoires of more than 500 subjects by immunosequencing and related them to cytomegalovirus serostatus. In an earlier analysis of a few hundred of the donors, high-throughput TCR beta sequencing was used to judge whether each TCR beta V gene segment behaved as functional or pseudogenic. Roughly 300 gigabases of sequencing data and roughly 80 million unique TCR sequences made up an early release that covered around 640 HLA-typed donors. The number of typed donors differed by locus: about 629-630 for A, B, C, DRB1 and DQB1; roughly 510 for DQA1; approximately 610 for DPA1; and around 450 for DPB1. The later analysis used no new phenotypic data to find candidate immune exposures, relying instead on TCR beta sequences and their occurrence across donors. In a later genetic analysis, genome-wide SNP genotypes for about 65% of the 666 donors were used, and that subset was treated as a discovery cohort. HLA typing included class I and class II loci at four-digit resolution. In a later analysis, previously published TCR beta repertoires from some 640 donors were re-analyzed and high-resolution HLA genotyping was added so that TCR occurrence patterns could be studied. On average, around 200,000 unique TCR beta nucleotide sequences were sequenced per donor among several hundred genotyped donors of the cohort, with around 19% of those sequences being non-productive. All discovery cohort repertoires had been generated on a single sequencing platform. Along with the approximately 700-subject first cohort, a separate validation cohort of over a hundred different subjects was used. The study aimed to test whether cataloging public T cell receptors could reveal signatures of past pathogen exposure. Roughly 5 DR-DQ haplotypes were handled as single units for association and clustering, since linkage in the cohort was strong. Overall study results and their limits: Immune exposure information for the cohort was limited to CMV serostatus. Because counts were too low, 15 or so rarely observed V segments, including chromosome 9 orphons, were excluded from the earlier analysis of 587 of the donors. A further reported finding was that TCR beta sequences accurately predicted the HLA-A and HLA-B alleles for most subjects in the first cohort. In an earlier analysis of around 600 of the donors, most TCR beta V segments appeared in productive rearrangements about 87% or about 30% of the time, broadly matching IMGT annotations. According to a later genetic analysis, donors in an Asian-associated ancestry cluster had fewer N-insertions in productive TCRs than the approximately 710-donor mean. In a later analysis, HLA-associated TCR beta chains showed more clonal expansion and lower generation probabilities than non-associated chains that were equally common. Cytomegalovirus status was reported to be diagnosed by the classifier with high specificity and sensitivity in both the original and validation cohorts. Presence/absence analyses assumed roughly uniform sequencing depth across donors, an assumption that may not hold. According to a later analysis, parvovirus B19, influenza, CMV and Epstein-Barr virus appeared linked to several top co-occurrence clusters. A later analysis found that most CMV-associated TCR beta chains appeared HLA-restricted, with HLA associations seemingly driven largely by CMV exposure. Some IMGT-functional V segments, including TRBV6-2 and TRBV6-3, could not be told apart with the 87-base-pair reads, so those segments were excluded. In a later analysis, the rate of TCR association differed among HLA loci, with DRB1 alleles having the most associated TCRs and HLA-C alleles having the fewest. Three of the identified cytomegalovirus-associated TCR beta chains were confirmed in vitro to be specific for cytomegalovirus antigens. A cluster of highly shared sequence variants was judged likely to be a technical artifact of the sequencing pipeline. Strong co-occurrence of HLA alleles, especially DR and DQ, made assigning TCR associations to individual alleles difficult. The cohort was sequenced for TCR beta chains only, and without alpha or paired-chain data the features that could be detected were limited. A total of fewer than 200 TCR beta chains were listed by the study as associated with cytomegalovirus. Because HLA typing was unavailable for some donors at each locus, only the typed subset was used in association tests. The authors suggested that the approach could potentially be generalized to other disease states and immunological phenotypes. V-gene and J-gene trimming of TCR beta chains was associated with a missense DCLRE1C variant in a later genetic analysis, and the association was replicated in an independent cohort. Linkage disequilibrium might explain the correlated functional status among segregating V segments, but an unknown experimental factor could not be excluded. In a later analysis, about 16,000 TCR beta sequences were associated with specific HLA alleles at a false discovery rate of 0.05. While some public TCRs were present in many individuals, most TCR sequences turned up only very rarely across donors.

In total, 630 or so healthy bone marrow donors made up the cohort. All cohort members were sampled while nominally healthy, although unrecorded immune exposures were likely present. The donor was CMV seronegative and belonged to the group of more than 300 seronegative cohort members. A peripheral blood sample was collected from each donor, and TCR beta sequencing was performed on peripheral blood mononuclear cells. Genomic DNA was extracted from the blood cell samples with the Qiagen DNeasy Blood Extraction Kit. Ends trimmed: V by 5 bases, J by 5 bases; bases unmatched to a gene: 9. Looking up the germline V gene (reference sequence) yields CDR1 SEHNR and CDR2 FQNEAQ. The CDR3, from cysteine to phenylalanine, totals 16 residues. Only the CDR3 region is kept as DNA, spanning 48 bases read in frame from base 1. The library was built by means of the immunoSEQ multiplex PCR assay. The multiplex PCR relied on a mix of 60 forward primers for TCR Vbeta segments and 13 reverse primers for TCR Jbeta segments. The CDR3 region of rearranged TCR beta genes was amplified from genomic DNA with a multiplex PCR assay. The Illumina HiSeq System was used to sequence the amplified TCR beta libraries as 87-base-pair reads. Regarding the original processing steps: In a later analysis, tens of millions of unique TCR beta chains were counted across the 500 to 850 repertoires, and about 9.9 million of these chains were shared by at least two donors. Raw reads were error-corrected and collapsed into unique sequences with a nearest-neighbor algorithm that merged closely related sequences to remove PCR and sequencing errors. CDR3 sequences were aligned to IMGT reference sequences to assign V, D and J gene segments. For a sequence to be retained, a match of at least six nucleotides to both a V gene segment and a J gene segment was required. Rearrangements were classified as productive when the CDR3 lacked stop codons and remained in frame with V and J, and all other rearrangements were classified as non-productive. Following IMGT convention, CDR3 was defined as the stretch from the second conserved V-encoded cysteine up to the conserved J-encoded phenylalanine. The earlier analysis of about 530 of the donors excluded any sequence lacking an unambiguous match to a single V gene segment. In an earlier analysis of 450 to 750 of the donors, a V segment was called functional when productive rearrangements were above 56.7%, and segregating when the standard deviation between donors exceeded 5%. A statistical classification framework was built to diagnose cytomegalovirus status from the catalog of TCR beta chain sequences. V and J gene assignment, in a later analysis, came from comparing TCR nucleotide sequences with IMGT/GENE-DB human TR gene sequences. A later analysis assigned CDR3 sequences and most-parsimonious VDJ recombination scenarios with the TCRdist pipeline. In a later analysis, each TCR beta chain was defined by its CDR3 amino acid sequence together with its V-gene family, and reads lacking a unique V-gene family were excluded. To address suspected cross-contamination and a sequencing artifact, a later analysis removed under 600 highly shared, low-generation-probability nucleotide sequences. In a later analysis, a clonal expansion index for each public chain was calculated from normalized within-repertoire ranks of inferred template counts. In a later analysis, generation probabilities were computed using a VDJ recombination model fitted to out-of-frame rearrangements, and the results were checked against IGoR. In a later analysis, hypergeometric tests were used to score TCR-TCR, TCR-HLA and TCR-CMV co-occurrence, with a repertoire-size bias correction applied to TCR pairs. A later analysis estimated false discovery rates by permuting HLA or CMV assignments 20 times. A later analysis grouped co-occurring TCRs with DBSCAN, adding TCRdist sequence similarity when clustering within HLA-allele-positive subsets. Repertoires with fewer than 30,000 or more than 120,000 public chains, plus five repertoires with anomalous nucleotide sharing, were excluded from co-occurrence clustering. The table was pulled from immuneACCESS by TCRdb, which kept in-frame rearrangements only. Such tables lose some clones; where checked, under half of the loss comes from unresolved V genes, and the rest has no known cause. V, J and clone size derive from that table, while D and trimming were established from the DNA sequence. Here the sample has around 75,000 clones; more than 75% occur a single time. About 3.5% of the sample goes to the ten largest clones.

A remark on this clone: What antigen it recognizes has not been identified. Per-base qualities were not stored, and no clone one base away is much larger.

This sequence uses TRBV7-9 and TRBJ2-1, with 10 bases matching TRBD2. Sequenced input: PBMCs. The source of this sequence is a man aged 35 to 55 in good health and CMV-seronegative. The encoded CDR3 is CASSPTLAGAHNEQFF. The nucleotide sequence reads TGTGCCAGCAGCCCTACGCTAGCGGGGGCACACAATGAGCAGTTCTTC.